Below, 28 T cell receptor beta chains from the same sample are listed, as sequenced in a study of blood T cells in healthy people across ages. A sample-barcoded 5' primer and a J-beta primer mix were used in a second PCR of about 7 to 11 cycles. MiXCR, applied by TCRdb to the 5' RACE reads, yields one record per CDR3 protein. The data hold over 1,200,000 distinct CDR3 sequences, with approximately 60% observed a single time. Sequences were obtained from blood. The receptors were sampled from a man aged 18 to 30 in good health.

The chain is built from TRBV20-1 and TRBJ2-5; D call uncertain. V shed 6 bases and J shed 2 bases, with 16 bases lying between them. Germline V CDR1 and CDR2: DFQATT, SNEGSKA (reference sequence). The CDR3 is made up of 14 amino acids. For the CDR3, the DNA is TGCAGTGCCCCCCCCTTAGCTGGGCAAGAGACCCAGTACTTC. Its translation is CSAPPLAGQETQYF.

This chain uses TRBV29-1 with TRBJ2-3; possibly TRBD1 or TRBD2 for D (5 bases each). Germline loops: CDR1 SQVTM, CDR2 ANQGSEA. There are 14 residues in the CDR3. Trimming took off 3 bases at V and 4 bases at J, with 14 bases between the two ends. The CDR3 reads CSVESPGGPDTQYF. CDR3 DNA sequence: TGCAGCGTTGAGTCCCCTGGGGGTCCAGATACGCAGTATTTT.

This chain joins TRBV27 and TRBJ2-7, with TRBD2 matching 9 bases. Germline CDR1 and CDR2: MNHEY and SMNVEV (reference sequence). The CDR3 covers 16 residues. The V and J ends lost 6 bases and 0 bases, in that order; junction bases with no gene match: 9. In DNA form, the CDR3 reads TGTGCCAGCAGACCCTCGGCGACTAGCGGCTCCTACGAGCAGTACTTC. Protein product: CASRPSATSGSYEQYF.

The chain's CDR3 is CASRDRDLSYNEQFF. CDR3 sequence (DNA): TGTGCCAGCCGTGACAGGGATCTCTCCTACAATGAGCAGTTCTTC. The chain combines TRBV6-5 with TRBJ2-1; 7 bases map to TRBD1. The CDR3 length is 15 residues. The V gene end was trimmed by 8 bases and the J gene end by 0 bases; junction bases not matched to a gene: 7. Per the germline V gene, CDR1 is MNHEY and CDR2 is SVGAGI.

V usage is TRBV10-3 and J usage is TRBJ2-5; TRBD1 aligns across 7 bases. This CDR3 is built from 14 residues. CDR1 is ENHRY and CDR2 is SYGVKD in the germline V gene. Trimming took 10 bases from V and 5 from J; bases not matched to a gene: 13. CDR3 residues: CANVGQAARETQYF. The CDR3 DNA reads TGTGCCAACGTAGGACAGGCAGCTAGGGAGACCCAGTACTTC.

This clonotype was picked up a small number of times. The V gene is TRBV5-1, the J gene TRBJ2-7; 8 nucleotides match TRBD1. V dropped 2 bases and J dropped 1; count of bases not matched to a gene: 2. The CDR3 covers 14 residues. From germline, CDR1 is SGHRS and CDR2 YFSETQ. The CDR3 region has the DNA TGCGCCAGCAGCTTACAGGGGGGATCCTACGAGCAGTACTTC. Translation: CASSLQGGSYEQYF.

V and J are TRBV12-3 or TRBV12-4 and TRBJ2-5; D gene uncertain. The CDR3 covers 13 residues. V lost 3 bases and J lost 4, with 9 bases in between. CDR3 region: CASSLSGPETQYF. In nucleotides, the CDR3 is TGTGCCAGCAGTTTGTCTGGGCCAGAGACCCAGTACTTC.

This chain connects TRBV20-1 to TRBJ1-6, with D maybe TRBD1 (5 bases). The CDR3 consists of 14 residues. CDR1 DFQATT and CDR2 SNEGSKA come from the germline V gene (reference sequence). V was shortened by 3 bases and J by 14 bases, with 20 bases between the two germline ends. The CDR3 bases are TGCAGTGCTAGTGGGGAGGGACCGATAAGCACCCTCCACTTT. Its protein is CSASGEGPISTLHF.

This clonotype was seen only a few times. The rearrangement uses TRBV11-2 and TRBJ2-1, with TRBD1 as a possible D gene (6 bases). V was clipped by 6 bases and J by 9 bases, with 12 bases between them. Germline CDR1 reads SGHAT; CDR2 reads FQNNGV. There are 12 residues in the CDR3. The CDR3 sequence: CASSFTGSEQFF. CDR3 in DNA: TGTGCCAGCAGTTTTACAGGGAGTGAGCAGTTCTTC.

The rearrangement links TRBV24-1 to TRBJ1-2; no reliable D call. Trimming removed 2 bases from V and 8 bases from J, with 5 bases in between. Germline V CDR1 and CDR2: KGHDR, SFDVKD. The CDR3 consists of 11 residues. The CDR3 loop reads CATSDSGGYTF. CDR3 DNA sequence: TGTGCCACCAGTGATTCGGGCGGCTACACCTTC.

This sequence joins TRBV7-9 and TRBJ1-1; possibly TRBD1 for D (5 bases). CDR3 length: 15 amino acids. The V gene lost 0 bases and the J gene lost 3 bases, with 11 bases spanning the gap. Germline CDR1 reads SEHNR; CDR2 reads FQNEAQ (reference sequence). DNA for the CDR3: TGTGCCAGCAGCTTAGCCCGAGGAGGGGACACTGAAGCTTTCTTT. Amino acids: CASSLARGGDTEAFF.

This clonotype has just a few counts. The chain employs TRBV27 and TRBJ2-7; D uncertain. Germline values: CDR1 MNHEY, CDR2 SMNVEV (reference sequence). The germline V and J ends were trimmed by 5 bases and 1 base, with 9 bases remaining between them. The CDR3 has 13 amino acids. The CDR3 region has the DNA TGTGCCAGCAGTGTACCCGGATCCTACGAGCAGTACTTC. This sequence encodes CASSVPGSYEQYF.

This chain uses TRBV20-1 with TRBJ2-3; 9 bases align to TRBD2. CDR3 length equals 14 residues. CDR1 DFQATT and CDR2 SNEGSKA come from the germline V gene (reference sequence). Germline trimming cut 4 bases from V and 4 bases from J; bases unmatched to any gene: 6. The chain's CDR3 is CSATGREGPDTQYF. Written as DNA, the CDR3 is TGCAGTGCTACGGGGCGGGAGGGCCCAGATACGCAGTATTTT.

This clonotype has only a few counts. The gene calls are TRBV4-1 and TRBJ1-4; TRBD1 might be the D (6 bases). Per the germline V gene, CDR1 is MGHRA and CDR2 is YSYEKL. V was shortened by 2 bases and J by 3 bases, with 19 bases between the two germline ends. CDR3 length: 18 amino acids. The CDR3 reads CASSQMTGGAWANEKLFF. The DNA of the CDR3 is TGCGCCAGCAGCCAAATGACCGGGGGGGCTTGGGCTAATGAAAAACTGTTTTTT.

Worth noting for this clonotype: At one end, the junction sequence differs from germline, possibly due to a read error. CDR3 amino acids: CASSESGLPPSDEQYF. The CDR3 DNA reads as TGTGCCAGCAGTGAGTCAGGACTACCCCCCTCCGACGAGCAGTACTTC. The V and J genes are TRBV2 and TRBJ2-7; the D gene is possibly TRBD2 (6 bases). CDR3 length: 16 residues. Germline values: CDR1 SNHLY, CDR2 FYNNEI.

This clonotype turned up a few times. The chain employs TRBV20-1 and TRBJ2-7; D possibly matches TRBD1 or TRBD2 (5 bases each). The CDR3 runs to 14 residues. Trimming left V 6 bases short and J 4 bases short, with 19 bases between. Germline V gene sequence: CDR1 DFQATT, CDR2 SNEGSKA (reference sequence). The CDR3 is CSATGTDNGYEQYF. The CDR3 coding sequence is TGCAGTGCAACCGGGACGGACAATGGTTACGAGCAGTACTTC.

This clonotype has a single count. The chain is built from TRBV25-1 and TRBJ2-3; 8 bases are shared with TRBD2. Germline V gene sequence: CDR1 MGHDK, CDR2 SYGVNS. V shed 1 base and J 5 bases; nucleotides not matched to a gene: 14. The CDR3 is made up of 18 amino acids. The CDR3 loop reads CASSEWGPGLGSLDTQYF. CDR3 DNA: TGTGCCAGCAGTGAATGGGGACCGGGACTAGGCTCTCTAGATACGCAGTATTTT. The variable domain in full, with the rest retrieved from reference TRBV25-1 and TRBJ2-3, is EADIYQTPRYLVIGTGKKITLECSQTMGHDKMYWYQQDPGMELHLIHYSYGVNSTEKGDLSSESTVSRIRTEHFPLTLESARPSHTSQYLCASSEWGPGLGSLDTQYFGPGTRLTVL.

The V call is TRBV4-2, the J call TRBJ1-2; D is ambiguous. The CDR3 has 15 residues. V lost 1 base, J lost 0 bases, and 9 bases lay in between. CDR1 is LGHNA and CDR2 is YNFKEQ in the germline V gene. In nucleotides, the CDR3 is TGTGCCAGCAGCCAAGCAGGCGGGGCTAACTATGGCTACACCTTC. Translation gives CASSQAGGANYGYTF.

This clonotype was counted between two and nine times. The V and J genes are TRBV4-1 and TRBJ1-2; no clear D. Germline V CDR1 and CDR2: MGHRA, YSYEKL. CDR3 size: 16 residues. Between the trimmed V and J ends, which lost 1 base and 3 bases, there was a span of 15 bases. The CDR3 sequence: CASSQGLPAAHYGYTF. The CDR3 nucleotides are TGCGCCAGCAGCCAAGGGCTTCCGGCAGCGCACTATGGCTACACCTTC.

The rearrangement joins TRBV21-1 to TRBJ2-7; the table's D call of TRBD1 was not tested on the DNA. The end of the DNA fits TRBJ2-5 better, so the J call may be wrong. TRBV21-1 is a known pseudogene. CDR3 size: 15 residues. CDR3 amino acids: CASSKDRDRGETQYF. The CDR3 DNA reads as TGTGCCAGCAGCAAAGATCGGGACAGGGGTGAGACCCAGTACTTC.

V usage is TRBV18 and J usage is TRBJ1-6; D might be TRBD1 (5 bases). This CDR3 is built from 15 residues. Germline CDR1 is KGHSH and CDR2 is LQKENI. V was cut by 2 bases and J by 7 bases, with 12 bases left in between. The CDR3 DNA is TGTGCCAGCTCACCAAACCAGGGTTGGAATTCACCCCTCCACTTT. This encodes CASSPNQGWNSPLHF. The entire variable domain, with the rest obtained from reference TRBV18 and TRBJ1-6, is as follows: NAGVMQNPRHLVRRRGQEARLRCSPMKGHSHVYWYRQLPEEGLKFMVYLQKENIIDESGMPKERFSAEFPKEGPSILRIQQVVRGDSAAYFCASSPNQGWNSPLHFGNGTRLTVT.

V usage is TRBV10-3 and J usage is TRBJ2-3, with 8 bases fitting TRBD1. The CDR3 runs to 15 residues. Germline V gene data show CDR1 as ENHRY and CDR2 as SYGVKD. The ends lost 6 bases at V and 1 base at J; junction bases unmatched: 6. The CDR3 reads CAISGTGRGTDTQYF. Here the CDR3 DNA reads TGTGCCATCAGCGGGACAGGAAGAGGCACAGATACGCAGTATTTT.

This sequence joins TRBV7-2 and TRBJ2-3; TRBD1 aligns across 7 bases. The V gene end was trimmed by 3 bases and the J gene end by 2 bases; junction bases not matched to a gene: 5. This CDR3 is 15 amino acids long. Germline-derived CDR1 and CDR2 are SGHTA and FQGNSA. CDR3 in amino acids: CASSFWGQLTDTQYF. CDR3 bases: TGTGCCAGCAGCTTTTGGGGACAGCTCACAGATACGCAGTATTTT.

In nucleotides, the CDR3 is TGTGCCAGCAGCCCTCGCCTAGCGGGGGGCATGGATACGCAGTATTTT. Its translation is CASSPRLAGGMDTQYF. The V and J genes are TRBV5-5 and TRBJ2-3, with 11 bases fitting TRBD2. This CDR3 is 16 amino acids long. Trimming took 4 bases from V and 6 from J; bases not matched to a gene: 10. CDR1 and CDR2 from the germline V gene are SGHKS and YYEKEE (reference sequence).

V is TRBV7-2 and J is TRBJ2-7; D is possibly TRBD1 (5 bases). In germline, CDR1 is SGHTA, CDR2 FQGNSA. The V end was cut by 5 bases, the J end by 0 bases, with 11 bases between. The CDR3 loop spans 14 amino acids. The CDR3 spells CASSVGHSSYEQYF. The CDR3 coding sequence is TGTGCCAGCAGCGTTGGACACAGCTCCTACGAGCAGTACTTC.

The CDR3 sequence is CASSPRNLVSQPQHF. The CDR3 DNA is TGTGCCAGCTCACCGAGGAATCTGGTATCTCAGCCCCAGCATTTT. V and J are TRBV18 and TRBJ1-5; no firm D call. The CDR3 is made up of 15 amino acids. The V gene lost 3 bases and the J gene lost 6 bases, with 15 bases spanning the gap. Germline-derived CDR1 and CDR2 are KGHSH and LQKENI. The whole variable domain, remainder taken from reference TRBV18 and TRBJ1-5, is NAGVMQNPRHLVRRRGQEARLRCSPMKGHSHVYWYRQLPEEGLKFMVYLQKENIIDESGMPKERFSAEFPKEGPSILRIQQVVRGDSAAYFCASSPRNLVSQPQHFGDGTRLSIL.

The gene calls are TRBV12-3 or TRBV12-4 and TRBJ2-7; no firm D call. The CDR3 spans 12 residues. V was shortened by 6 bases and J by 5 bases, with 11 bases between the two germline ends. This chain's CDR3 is CASSAEAHEQYF. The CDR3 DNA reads TGTGCCAGCAGCGCAGAAGCGCACGAGCAGTACTTC.

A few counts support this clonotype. CDR3 sequence: CASSLVSQGKNIQYF. The CDR3 nucleotides are TGTGCCAGCAGTTTGGTCTCTCAGGGAAAAAACATTCAGTACTTC. V gene TRBV12-3 or TRBV12-4 combines with J gene TRBJ2-4; TRBD1 might be the D (5 bases). V lost 3 bases to trimming and J lost 4 bases, with 13 bases between them. The CDR3 is 15 residues long.